These 2 T cell receptor beta chains came from one sample sequenced in a study of cytotoxic CD8 clonotypes in ibrutinib-treated CLL. Only in-frame clones appear in the TCRdb table, and some are missing; sequencing was by immunoSEQ multiplex PCR. This sample yields 160,000 or so clones, of which over 75% are seen a single time; 3% to 3.5% belongs to the top ten. This material consisted of PBMCs, taken at disease progression, from a patient treated with ibrutinib. These receptors were collected from a human donor with chronic lymphocytic leukemia.

This clone is a singleton in its sample. The chain uses TRBV4-3 and TRBJ2-1; 11 bases align to TRBD2. Trimming cost V 4 bases and J 7 bases; bases outside gene matches: 6. The CDR3 runs 15 residues. Germline CDR1 is LGHNA and CDR2 is YSLEER. In nucleotides, the CDR3 is TGCGCCAGCAGCCTGCTGACTAGCGGGAATAATGAGCAGTTCTTC. Translated: CASSLLTSGNNEQFF.

This rearrangement joins TRBV19 to TRBJ1-4; D not certain. V was trimmed by 4 bases and J by 0 bases, leaving 6 bases between them. The CDR3 is 14 residues long. CDR1 is LNHDA and CDR2 is SQIVND in the germline V gene (reference sequence). As DNA, the CDR3 is TGTGCCAGTAGTACGGCCACAACTAATGAAAAACTGTTTTTT. Residues: CASSTATTNEKLFF.